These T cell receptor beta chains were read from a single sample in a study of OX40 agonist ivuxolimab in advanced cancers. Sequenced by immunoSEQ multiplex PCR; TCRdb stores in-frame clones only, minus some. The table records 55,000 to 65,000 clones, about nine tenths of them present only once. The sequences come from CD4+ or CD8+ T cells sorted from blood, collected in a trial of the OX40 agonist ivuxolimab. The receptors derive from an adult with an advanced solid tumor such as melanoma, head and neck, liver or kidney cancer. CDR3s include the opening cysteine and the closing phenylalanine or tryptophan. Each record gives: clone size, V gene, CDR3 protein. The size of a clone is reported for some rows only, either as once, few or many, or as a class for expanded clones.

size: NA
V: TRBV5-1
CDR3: CASSLGAVGEKLFF

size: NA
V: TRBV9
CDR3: CASSPTGYSNQPQHF

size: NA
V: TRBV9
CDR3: CASSVEGRVRTGELFF

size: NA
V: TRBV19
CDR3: CASSSISGANVLTF

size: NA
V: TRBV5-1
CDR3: CASSLVQETQYF

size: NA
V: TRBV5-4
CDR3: CASSHPGRGGQETQYF

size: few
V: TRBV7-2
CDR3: CASSLTGSSYNEQFF

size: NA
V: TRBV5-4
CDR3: CASGTGTGQNTEAFF

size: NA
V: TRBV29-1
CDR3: CSVWDYYYGYTF

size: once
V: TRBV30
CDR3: CAWSFPGRSSYEQYF

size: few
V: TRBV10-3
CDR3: CAISENGQGRTEAFF

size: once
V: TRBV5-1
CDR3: CASSVDGAYEQYF

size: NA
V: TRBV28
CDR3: CASCLETKAFF

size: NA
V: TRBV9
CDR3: CASSVLGYNTGELFF

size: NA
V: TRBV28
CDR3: CASSPGQEGSYEQYF

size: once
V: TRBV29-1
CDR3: CSVSPLRRGYNEQFF

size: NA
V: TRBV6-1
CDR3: CASSVSGTGESPLHF

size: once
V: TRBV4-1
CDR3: CASSATTKINEKLFF

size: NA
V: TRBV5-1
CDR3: CASSLLSGSSYEQYF

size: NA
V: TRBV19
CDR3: CASQRGSNYNSPLHF

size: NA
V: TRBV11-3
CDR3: CASSLGRLRGPYEQYF

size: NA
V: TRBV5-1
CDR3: CASSLAPTGVGTEAFF

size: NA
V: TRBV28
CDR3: CASSLPDVGYTF

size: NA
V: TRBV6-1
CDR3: CASSLDGDEQFF

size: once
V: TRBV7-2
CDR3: CASSLQGYEQYF

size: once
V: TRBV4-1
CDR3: CASSEGQASGGDGYTF

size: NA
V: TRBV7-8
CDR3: CASSYQRFPNQPQHF

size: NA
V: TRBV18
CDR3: CASSPPSGDTNGYTF

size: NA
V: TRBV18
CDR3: CASSRGLAGVHEQYF

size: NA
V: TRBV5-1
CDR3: CASSLDVGGRTDTQYF

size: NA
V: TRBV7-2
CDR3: CASSLEVSNQPQHF

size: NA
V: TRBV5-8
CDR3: CASSLTGIMNTEAFF

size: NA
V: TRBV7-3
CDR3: CASSLKYSMNTEAFF